A selection of T cell receptor beta chains follows, all from one sample in a study of identical twins. TCRdb re-called the 5' RACE reads with MiXCR, one entry per CDR3 protein. The sample yields about 520,000 distinct CDR3 sequences, approximately 22% seen once. These data were also reused for a study on T cells expressing NK-cell markers.

Specimen: CD4+ T cells sorted from blood. These receptor sequences come from a woman under 30 in good health. CDR3s include the opening cysteine and the closing phenylalanine or tryptophan. D genes are given only for firm matches. Rows give clone size only sometimes, using once, few, many, or a class for an expanded clone.

v_call	clone_size	j_call	d_call	cdr3_nt	cdr3_aa
TRBV20-1	-	TRBJ2-7	TRBD2	TGCAGTGCCCTATCACTGGCGGGGGCCTACGAGCAGTACTTC	CSALSLAGAYEQYF
TRBV5-6	-	TRBJ2-1	-	TGTGCCAGCAGCTTGGATGGGGGCCAGCAGTTCTTC	CASSLDGGQQFF
TRBV6-5	few	TRBJ2-7	-	TGTGCCAGCAGTTACTCGATGGCGGGACGGAACACGGGGCAGTACTTC	CASSYSMAGRNTGQYF
TRBV7-2	-	TRBJ1-1	-	TGTGCCAGCAGCCCGCAGCCCAGGGACACTGAAGCTTTCTTT	CASSPQPRDTEAFF
TRBV20-1	few	TRBJ2-3	TRBD2	TGCAGTGCTAGTCGGACTAGCGGGCTCGCTAGCACAGATACGCAGTATTTT	CSASRTSGLASTDTQYF
TRBV25-1	many	TRBJ2-7	-	TGTGCCAGCAGCAGGGTATTTGGGAGCGAGCAGTACTTC	CASSRVFGSEQYF
TRBV5-1	many	TRBJ2-1	-	TGCGCCAGCAGCGCGGCCGGGAGATCCCCGTTCTTC	CASSAAGRSPFF
TRBV5-1	few	TRBJ1-2	TRBD1	TGCGCCAGCAGCTTCGACCCGGGACAGAGGAACTATGGCTACACCTTC	CASSFDPGQRNYGYTF
TRBV12-3/TRBV12-4	few	TRBJ1-2	-	TGTGCCAGCACCCCCCTCGGGGGATCAGGCTACACCTTC	CASTPLGGSGYTF
TRBV2	few	TRBJ1-1	-	TGTGCCAGCAGCCTAGGGGGGGGTGCAATGAACACTGAAGCTTTCTTT	CASSLGGGAMNTEAFF
TRBV6-5	-	TRBJ2-2	-	TGTGCCAGCAGTTACTCGACTCGGAACACCGGGGAGCTGTTTTTT	CASSYSTRNTGELFF
TRBV5-1	-	TRBJ1-2	-	TGCACCAGCAGCTTGGAACCTCGGACAGCGAATGGCTACACCTTC	CTSSLEPRTANGYTF
TRBV3-1	-	TRBJ2-4	-	TGTGCCAGCAGCCGATTAACTGGGGCCAAAAACATTCAGTACTTC	CASSRLTGAKNIQYF
TRBV24-1	-	TRBJ2-1	-	TGTGCCACCAGTGATTATGGGCTAGCGGAGCAGTTCTTC	CATSDYGLAEQFF
TRBV20-1	-	TRBJ2-2	TRBD2	TGCAGTGCTAGAGGAGCTAGCGGGGGGCCGAACACCGGGGAGCTGTTTTTT	CSARGASGGPNTGELFF
TRBV6-1	few	TRBJ2-1	-	TGTGCCAGCACACGGGACGGCAGCTCCTACAATGAGCAGTTCTTC	CASTRDGSSYNEQFF
TRBV6-5	few	TRBJ2-7	TRBD2	TGTGCCAGCAAGGTACTAGCGGGAGACGGCTACGAGCAGTACTTC	CASKVLAGDGYEQYF